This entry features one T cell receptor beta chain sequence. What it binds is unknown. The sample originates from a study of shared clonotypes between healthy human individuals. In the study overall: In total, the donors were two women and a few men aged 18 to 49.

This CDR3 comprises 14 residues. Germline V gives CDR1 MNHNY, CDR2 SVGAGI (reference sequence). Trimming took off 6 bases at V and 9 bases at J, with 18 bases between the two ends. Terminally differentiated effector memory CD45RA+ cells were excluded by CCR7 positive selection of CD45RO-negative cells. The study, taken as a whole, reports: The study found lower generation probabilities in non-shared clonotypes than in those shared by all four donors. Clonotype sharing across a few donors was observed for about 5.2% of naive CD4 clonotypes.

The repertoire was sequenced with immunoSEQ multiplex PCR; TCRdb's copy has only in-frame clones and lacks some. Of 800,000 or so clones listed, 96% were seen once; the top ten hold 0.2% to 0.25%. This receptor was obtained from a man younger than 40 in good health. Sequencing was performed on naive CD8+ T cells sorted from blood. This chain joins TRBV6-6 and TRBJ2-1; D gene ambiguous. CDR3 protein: CASRGSAVSGEQFF. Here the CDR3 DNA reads TGTGCCAGCAGAGGTTCAGCAGTATCGGGTGAGCAGTTCTTC.